What follows describes a single T cell receptor beta chain. Measured with immunoSEQ multiplex PCR; TCRdb has only the in-frame clones, and not every one. The repertoire includes over 80,000 clones, roughly 95% of them detected once, and about 0.38% sits in the top ten. The sample originates from a study of technical replicates of blood from four donors. Germline CDR1 SQVTM, CDR2 ANQGSEA. V lost 4 bases, J lost 7 bases, and 2 bases stayed unmatched. The CDR3 covers 14 residues. The sample consisted of T cells isolated from PBMCs. The chain joins TRBV29-1 to TRBJ2-1; 15 bases are shared with TRBD2. The TCR comes from a human donor in good health. The CDR3 loop is CSVVGLAGGNEQFF. The CDR3 DNA reads TGCAGCGTTGTGGGACTAGCGGGAGGAAATGAGCAGTTCTTC.